Ten or more counts support the clone carrying this T cell receptor (beta chain). The sample originates from a study of spatial heterogeneity in lung cancer. Time point here: sample taken at primary tumor resection. The CDR3 extends over 18 amino acids. Trimming at V came to 4 bases and at J to 4 bases, leaving 16 bases not matched to a gene. Germline V gene lookup returns CDR1 SEHNR and CDR2 FQNEAQ (reference sequence). TCRdb reprocessed the 5' RACE reads via MiXCR and lists one record per CDR3 protein. Counted here are more than 45,000 distinct CDR3 sequences, roughly 5% occurring once; the ten biggest clones make up approximately 12%.

This sequence originates from a male donor with early-stage non-small cell lung cancer. The chain carries TRBV7-9 and TRBJ2-3; TRBD2 aligns across 8 bases. The sample consisted of PBMCs, taken at surgery. The CDR3, as DNA: TGTGCCAGCAGCTCGCCCCGCCGGGGGGGGCGAGTCTCAGATACGCAGTATTTT. This encodes CASSSPRRGGRVSDTQYF.